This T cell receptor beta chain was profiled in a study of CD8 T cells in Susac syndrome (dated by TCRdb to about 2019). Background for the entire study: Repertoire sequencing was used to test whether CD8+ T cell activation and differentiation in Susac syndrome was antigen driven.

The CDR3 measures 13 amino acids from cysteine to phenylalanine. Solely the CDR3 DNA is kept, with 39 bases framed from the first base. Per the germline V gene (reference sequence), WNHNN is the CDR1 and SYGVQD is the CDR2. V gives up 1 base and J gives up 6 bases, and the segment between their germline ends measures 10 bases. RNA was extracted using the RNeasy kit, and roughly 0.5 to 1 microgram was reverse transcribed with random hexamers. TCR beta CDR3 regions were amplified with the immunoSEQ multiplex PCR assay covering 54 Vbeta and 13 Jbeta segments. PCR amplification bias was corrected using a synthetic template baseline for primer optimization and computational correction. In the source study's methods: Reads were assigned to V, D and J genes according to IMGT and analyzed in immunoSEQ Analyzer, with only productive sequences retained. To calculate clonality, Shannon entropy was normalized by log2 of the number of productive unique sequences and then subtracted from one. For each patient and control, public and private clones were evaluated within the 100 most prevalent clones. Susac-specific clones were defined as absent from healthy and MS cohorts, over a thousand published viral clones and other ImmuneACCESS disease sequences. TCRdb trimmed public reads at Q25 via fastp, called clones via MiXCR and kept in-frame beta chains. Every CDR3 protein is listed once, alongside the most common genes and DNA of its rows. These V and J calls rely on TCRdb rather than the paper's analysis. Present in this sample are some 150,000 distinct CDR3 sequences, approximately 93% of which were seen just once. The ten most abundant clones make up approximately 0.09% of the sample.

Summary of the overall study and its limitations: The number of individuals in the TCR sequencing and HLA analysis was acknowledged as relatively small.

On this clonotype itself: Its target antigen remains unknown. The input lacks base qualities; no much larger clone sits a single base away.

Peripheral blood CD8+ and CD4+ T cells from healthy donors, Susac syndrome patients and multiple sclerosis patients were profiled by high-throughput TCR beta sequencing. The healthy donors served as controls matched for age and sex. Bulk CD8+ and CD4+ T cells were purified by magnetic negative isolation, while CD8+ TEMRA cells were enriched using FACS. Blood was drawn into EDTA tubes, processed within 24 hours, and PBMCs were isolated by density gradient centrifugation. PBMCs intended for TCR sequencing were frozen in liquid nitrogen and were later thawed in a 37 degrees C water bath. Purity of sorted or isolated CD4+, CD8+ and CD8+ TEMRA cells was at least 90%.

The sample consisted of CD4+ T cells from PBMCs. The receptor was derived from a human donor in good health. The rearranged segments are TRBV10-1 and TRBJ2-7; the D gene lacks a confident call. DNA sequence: TGCGCCAGCAGTGAGTGGACGGCAAGCGAGCAGTACTTC. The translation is CASSEWTASEQYF.